The rows below give T cell receptor beta chains drawn from one sample of a study of T cell responses to AZD1222 COVID-19 vaccine. Repertoires were generated with immunoSEQ multiplex PCR, while TCRdb's copy carries only in-frame clones and drops some. The sample has roughly 100,000 clones; approximately 90% are singletons. Sample: peripheral blood, taken on day 0 of AZD1222 vaccination. Receptors originate from an adult in good health. CDR3s include the opening cysteine and the closing phenylalanine or tryptophan.

V gene: TRBV7-2
J gene: TRBJ1-2
CDR3 protein: CASSLAIGQLLYGYTF

V gene: TRBV7-9
J gene: TRBJ2-7
CDR3 protein: CASSQDPYEQYF

V gene: TRBV7-3
J gene: TRBJ1-3
CDR3 protein: CASSHERGNTIYF

V gene: TRBV7-3
J gene: TRBJ2-2
CDR3 protein: CASSLTGPLEANTGELFF

V gene: TRBV7-2
J gene: TRBJ2-7
CDR3 protein: CASSPAGPHEQYF

V gene: TRBV5-5
J gene: TRBJ1-2
CDR3 protein: CASSSPDRGQGGYTF

V gene: TRBV6-2/TRBV6-3
J gene: TRBJ2-7
CDR3 protein: CASSLRDTSSYEQYF

V gene: TRBV30
J gene: TRBJ2-7
CDR3 protein: CAWSSQGYEQYF

V gene: TRBV7-9
J gene: TRBJ1-5
CDR3 protein: CASSLGTQPQHF

V gene: TRBV28
J gene: TRBJ2-2
CDR3 protein: CASSLVGSPNTGELFF

V gene: TRBV7-8
J gene: TRBJ2-7
CDR3 protein: CASSPRFYEQYF

V gene: TRBV28
J gene: TRBJ1-1
CDR3 protein: CASTSASAGSNTEAFF

V gene: TRBV3-1/TRBV3-2
J gene: TRBJ1-4
CDR3 protein: CASSQVQGAEKLFF